This TCR beta chain was found in a study of spatial heterogeneity in lung cancer. From germline, CDR1 is LNHDA and CDR2 SQIVND (reference sequence). The CDR3 consists of 18 residues. With V trimmed by 1 base and J by 5 bases, 12 bases remained unmatched. General observations from the study: TCRs found ubiquitously expanded in tumor appeared in blood more at resection than at follow-up.

In regard to this clonotype: Its antigen is not known.

Sample time point: sample taken at primary tumor resection. The authors sequenced whole RNA from tumor, nontumor lung or frozen PBMC without sorting. A total of approximately 77 untreated early-stage non-small cell lung cancer patients served as donors. The library protocol tagged each TCR cDNA with a unique molecular identifier. TCRdb independently ran MiXCR on the 5' RACE reads; one entry per CDR3 protein. The sample yields about 38,000 distinct CDR3 sequences, 5.8% seen once. This chain connects TRBV19 to TRBJ2-1; TRBD2 agrees at 9 bases. The receptor comes from a male donor with early-stage non-small cell lung cancer. The sequenced sample was PBMCs, obtained at surgery. The CDR3: CASSIGWRGKRGDNEQFF. CDR3 bases: TGTGCCAGTAGTATAGGGTGGAGAGGAAAGCGGGGGGACAATGAGCAGTTCTTC.